These 26 T cell receptor beta chains share one sample of origin, sequenced in a study of T-cell memory formation after mild COVID-19 (dated by TCRdb to the early 2020s). To prepare the library, 5' RACE was applied. This sample was sequenced with an Illumina NovaSeq 6000. The public reads were run again by TCRdb, first through fastp at Q25 and then through MiXCR, and only productive beta chains were kept. When rows share a CDR3 protein, they turn into one entry using the most common DNA and genes. The sample table records some 54,000 distinct CDR3 sequences; 9% to 9.5% of these occur just once. Of the sample, roughly 1.2% falls within the top ten clones. The source material was PBMCs or a T cell subset sorted from them (not recorded which). The origin of the receptors is a man aged 18 to 30 who had mild COVID-19 (a few samples of this study predate the infection). The sample titles of this study are shuffled in the database, so cell type and time point are left out; the donor was told from shared clones.

This clonotype came up a few times. The chain has TRBV6-2 or TRBV6-3 and TRBJ2-7; no reliable D call. This CDR3 comprises 12 residues. V dropped 5 bases and J dropped 2 bases, with 7 bases sitting between them. Germline CDR1 reads MNHEY; CDR2 reads SVGEGT. The chain's CDR3 is CASSGDTYEQYV. In DNA, the CDR3 is TGTGCCAGCAGTGGGGATACCTACGAGCAGTACGTC.

This chain connects TRBV18 to TRBJ2-7; 7 bases agree with TRBD2. CDR1 KGHSH and CDR2 LQKENI come from the germline V gene. Unmatched junction bases numbered 4, after V lost 2 bases and J lost 3 bases. The CDR3 extends over 14 amino acids. CDR3 sequence (DNA): TGTGCCAGCTCACCAGGGCTAGCGGACTACGAGCAGTACGTC. The encoded protein is CASSPGLADYEQYV.

This clonotype has only a few counts. The chain employs TRBV5-1 and TRBJ2-2; no firm D call. Germline CDR1 SGHRS, CDR2 YFSETQ. The CDR3 sequence is 16 residues long. V shed 1 base and J shed 0 bases, with 10 bases lying between them. The CDR3 loop reads CASSLNWVANTGELFF. For the CDR3, the DNA is TGCGCCAGCAGCTTGAATTGGGTAGCGAACACCGGGGAGCTGTTTTTT.

The V and J genes are TRBV7-2 and TRBJ1-1; TRBD1 might be the D (6 bases). Trimming took 1 base from V and 6 from J, leaving 12 bases between them. Germline CDR1 reads SGHTA; CDR2 reads FQGNSA. CDR3 length equals 14 residues. The CDR3 DNA reads TGTGCCAGCAGCTTAGATCCAGGGGACGCTGAAGCTTTCTTT. Translation: CASSLDPGDAEAFF.

This clonotype showed up many times. CDR3 nucleotides: TGCAGTGCCAGGGGACTAGCGGGGGGGCGTGGAGATACGCAGTATTTT. It translates to CSARGLAGGRGDTQYF. The genes are TRBV20-1 and TRBJ2-3, with 16 bases that match TRBD2. V shed 6 bases and J 5 bases; nucleotides not matched to a gene: 8. The CDR3 sequence is 16 residues long. CDR1 is DFQATT and CDR2 is SNEGSKA in the germline V gene (reference sequence).

This sequence joins TRBV7-6 and TRBJ1-2; D possibly corresponds to TRBD1 (5 bases). V lost 0 bases and J 3 bases, leaving 8 bases between the germline ends. This CDR3 spans 14 amino acids. Germline CDR1 is SGHVS and CDR2 is FNYEAQ. CDR3 sequence (DNA): TGTGCCAGCAGCTTAGCGGGGCAGGACTATGGCTACACCTTC. Its protein product is CASSLAGQDYGYTF.

The rearrangement links TRBV28 to TRBJ2-7; D is perhaps TRBD2 (7 bases). Looked up from germline, CDR1 is MDHEN and CDR2 is SYDVKM. The CDR3 totals 13 residues. Trimming removed 2 bases from V and 6 bases from J, with 11 bases in between. The CDR3 DNA sequence: TGTGCCAGCAGTTTACCGGGGGGCCGCGAGCAGTACGTC. Encoded protein: CASSLPGGREQYV.

This clonotype came up a few times. V is TRBV3-2 and J is TRBJ2-7. TRBV3-2 counts as a pseudogene. The CDR3 runs to 12 residues. Written as DNA, the CDR3 is TGTGCCAGCAGCCTAAGAGTCGGTGAGCAGTACTTC. This sequence encodes CASSLRVGEQYF.

The genes are TRBV7-2 and TRBJ1-2; 7 bases fit TRBD1. Trimming took 2 bases from V and 6 from J; bases not matched to a gene: 3. Looked up from germline, CDR1 is SGHTA and CDR2 is FQGNSA. The CDR3 has 13 amino acids. CDR3 sequence reads: CASSLIRGNGYTF. CDR3 bases: TGTGCCAGCAGCTTAATCAGGGGGAATGGCTACACCTTC. The whole variable domain, remainder taken from reference TRBV7-2 and TRBJ1-2, is GAGVSQSPSNKVTEKGKDVELRCDPISGHTALYWYRQSLGQGLEFLIYFQGNSAPDKSGLPSDRFSAERTGGSVSTLTIQRTQQEDSAVYLCASSLIRGNGYTFGSGTRLTVV.

The V call is TRBV5-1, the J call TRBJ1-2; D remains unclear. From germline, CDR1 is SGHRS and CDR2 YFSETQ. This CDR3 is built from 13 residues. V lost 2 bases and J lost 4, with 9 bases in between. The CDR3 is CASSLNELYGYTF. CDR3 coding DNA: TGCGCCAGCAGCTTAAACGAGCTCTATGGCTACACCTTC.

This clonotype was counted only a few times. This chain links TRBV19 with TRBJ1-2, with 7 bases matching TRBD1. The germline CDR1 and CDR2 sequences are LNHDA and SQIVND (reference sequence). V was pared by 5 bases and J by 4 bases, with 13 bases of the junction left unmatched. This CDR3 is built from 16 residues. The DNA of the CDR3 is TGTGCCAGTAGTTTACACCGACAGGGAAGAGGCTATGGCTACACCTTC. Translation gives CASSLHRQGRGYGYTF. Full variable domain (remainder filled in from reference TRBV19 and TRBJ1-2): DGGITQSPKYLFRKEGQNVTLSCEQNLNHDAMYWYRQDPGQGLRLIYYSQIVNDFQKGDIAEGYSVSREKKESFPLTVTSAQKNPTAFYLCASSLHRQGRGYGYTFGSGTRLTVV.

This clonotype was seen many times. The gene calls are TRBV7-7 and TRBJ2-1; 7 bases match TRBD2. CDR3 size: 11 residues. V lost 5 bases and J lost 9; bases outside the gene matches: 1. Germline V CDR1 and CDR2: SSHAT, FNYEAQ (reference sequence). CDR3 DNA: TGTGCCAGCAGCGGCGGGGGTGAGCAGTTCTTC. It yields the protein CASSGGGEQFF.

This clonotype showed up many times. The chain is built from TRBV12-3 or TRBV12-4 and TRBJ1-2; a possible D gene is TRBD1 (5 bases). Trimming removed 2 bases at V and 6 bases at J, with 10 bases between. The CDR3 covers 13 residues. In DNA form, the CDR3 reads TGTGCCAGCAGTTTACGACAGTGGAATGGCTACACCTTC. Its protein is CASSLRQWNGYTF.

This clonotype has just a few counts. The chain has TRBV29-1 and TRBJ2-7; possible D gene TRBD1, 5 bases. The CDR3 has 14 amino acids. CDR1 SQVTM and CDR2 ANQGSEA come from the germline V gene. The V and J ends lost 6 bases and 2 bases respectively, with 17 bases between them. The CDR3 DNA reads as TGCAGCGTCGTACTCGACAGTCAAGCCTACGAGCAGTACTTC. It encodes CSVVLDSQAYEQYF.

This clonotype came up many times. This chain connects TRBV5-1 to TRBJ2-6, with 7 bases that match TRBD1. V lost 7 bases, J lost 0 bases, and 7 bases stayed unmatched. Germline-derived CDR1 and CDR2 are SGHRS and YFSETQ. This CDR3 comprises 16 residues. CDR3 sequence reads: CASDRDGTSGANVLTF. CDR3 nucleotide sequence: TGCGCCAGCGACAGGGACGGGACCTCTGGGGCCAACGTCCTGACTTTC.

This clonotype was counted ten times or more. The V gene is TRBV4-3, the J gene TRBJ2-3; 12 bases map to TRBD2. The CDR3 has 17 residues. Trimming removed 4 bases from V and 5 bases from J; junction bases left unmatched: 10. Germline assignment: CDR1 LGHNA and CDR2 YSLEER. CDR3 DNA sequence: TGCGCCAGCAGCCGAGTTACCGGACTAGCGGGGTTAGATACGCAGTATTTT. Translated, it gives CASSRVTGLAGLDTQYF.

This clonotype was seen a few times. The chain joins TRBV7-2 to TRBJ2-2, with a weak D call TRBD2 (5 bases). With 6 bases removed from V and 6 bases from J, the gap between germline ends came to 14 bases. The V gene's germline CDR1 is SGHTA and CDR2 FQGNSA. This CDR3 is 14 amino acids long. CDR3 nucleotides: TGTGCCAGCAGACTACGGCTAGCCGCCGGGGAGCTGTTTTTT. Amino acid sequence: CASRLRLAAGELFF.

This clonotype was observed many times. This chain links TRBV5-1 with TRBJ2-2, with 8 bases lining up with TRBD1. The CDR3 contains 13 residues. Germline CDR1 reads SGHRS; CDR2 reads YFSETQ. Trimming took 3 bases from V and 7 from J; bases not matched to a gene: 2. CDR3 residues: CASSYGQGGELFF. The CDR3 DNA is TGCGCCAGCAGCTACGGACAGGGCGGGGAGCTGTTTTTT.

The gene calls are TRBV7-9 and TRBJ2-7, with D tentatively TRBD1 (6 bases). The CDR3 is 12 amino acids. Germline CDR1 SEHNR, CDR2 FQNEAQ (reference sequence). Trimming left V 5 bases short and J 6 bases short, with 11 bases between. As DNA, the CDR3 is TGTGCCAGCAGCGAACAGGGACCCGAGCAGTACTTC. It codes for CASSEQGPEQYF.

Only a few counts were recorded for this clonotype. This chain uses TRBV23-1 with TRBJ2-5, with a tentative D call TRBD2 (7 bases). TRBV23-1 carries the ORF label, with uncertain function. Trimming pared 0 bases from V and 3 bases from J, leaving 17 bases between. This CDR3 region has 17 residues. The CDR3 sequence: CASSQSPAGAGKETQYF. CDR3 bases: TGCGCCAGCAGTCAATCGCCCGCGGGGGCCGGGAAAGAGACCCAGTACTTC.

This chain uses TRBV24-1 with TRBJ2-1; no definite D call. Germline V gene data show CDR1 as KGHDR and CDR2 as SFDVKD. The CDR3 spans 13 residues. V lost 6 bases and J 5 bases, leaving 10 bases between the germline ends. The CDR3 reads CATSQEQHNEQFF. Written as DNA, the CDR3 is TGTGCCACCAGTCAAGAACAGCACAATGAGCAGTTCTTC.

This clonotype was found a few times. V gene TRBV12-3 or TRBV12-4 combines with J gene TRBJ2-4; D is unresolved. V lost 6 bases to trimming and J lost 1 base, with 10 bases between them. The CDR3 spans 14 residues. CDR3 bases: TGTGCCAGCAGGCCGACGTTGGCCAAAAACATTCAGTACTTC. This gives the protein CASRPTLAKNIQYF.

At least ten counts were recorded for this clonotype. J is TRBJ1-1 and V is TRBV4-3; D perhaps matches TRBD1 (6 bases). In germline, CDR1 is LGHNA, CDR2 YSLEER. Trimming shortened V by 1 base and J by 0 bases, and 18 bases separated the two germline ends. The CDR3 has 18 residues. The CDR3 DNA reads as TGCGCCAGCAGCCAAGTCGCCGGCACAGGGCGGATGAACACTGAAGCTTTCTTT. Amino acids: CASSQVAGTGRMNTEAFF.

This clonotype was observed a handful of times. This rearrangement joins TRBV7-9 to TRBJ2-3; the match to TRBD1 covers 12 bases. Germline trimming cut 3 bases from V and 4 bases from J; bases unmatched to any gene: 2. Germline values: CDR1 SEHNR, CDR2 FQNEAQ (reference sequence). The CDR3 loop spans 15 amino acids. As DNA, the CDR3 is TGTGCCAGCAGCTTCGGGACAGGGGGCGCAGATACGCAGTATTTT. Its protein is CASSFGTGGADTQYF.

The rearrangement uses TRBV5-1 and TRBJ2-2, with D perhaps assigned TRBD1 or TRBD2 (5 bases each). CDR1 and CDR2 from the germline V gene are SGHRS and YFSETQ. V was shortened by 4 bases and J by 6 bases, with 16 bases between the two germline ends. CDR3 length: 15 amino acids. The CDR3 DNA reads TGCGCCAGCAGCCCCCGGGGCACTCAGGCCGGGGAGCTGTTTTTT. It translates to CASSPRGTQAGELFF.

The J gene is TRBJ2-5, the V gene TRBV29-1; weak D call: TRBD1 (6 bases). The CDR3 sequence is 12 residues long. The germline CDR1 and CDR2 sequences are SQVTM and ANQGSEA. V was trimmed by 4 bases and J by 5 bases, leaving 11 bases between them. CDR3 nucleotide sequence: TGCAGCGTTGGAAGAGGGGGTGAGACCCAGTACTTC. Amino acid sequence: CSVGRGGETQYF. Supplemented by reference TRBV29-1 and TRBJ2-5, the full variable domain reads SAVISQKPSRDICQRGTSLTIQCQVDSQVTMMFWYRQQPGQSLTLIATANQGSEATYESGFVIDKFPISRPNLTFSTLTVSNMSPEDSSIYLCSVGRGGETQYFGPGTRLLVL.